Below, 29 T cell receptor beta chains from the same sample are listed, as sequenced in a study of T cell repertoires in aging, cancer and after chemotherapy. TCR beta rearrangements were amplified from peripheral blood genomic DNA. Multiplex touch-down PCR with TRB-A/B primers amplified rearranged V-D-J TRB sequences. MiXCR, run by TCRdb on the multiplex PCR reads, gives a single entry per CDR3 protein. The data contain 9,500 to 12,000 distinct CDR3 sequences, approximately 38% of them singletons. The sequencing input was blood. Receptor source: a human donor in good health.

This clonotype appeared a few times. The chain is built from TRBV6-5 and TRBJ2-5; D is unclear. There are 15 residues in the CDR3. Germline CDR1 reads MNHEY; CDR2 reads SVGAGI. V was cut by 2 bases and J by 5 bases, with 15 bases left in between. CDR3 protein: CASSYSSRLRETQYF. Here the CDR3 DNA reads TGTGCCAGCAGTTACAGTTCCAGGTTAAGGGAGACCCAGTACTTC.

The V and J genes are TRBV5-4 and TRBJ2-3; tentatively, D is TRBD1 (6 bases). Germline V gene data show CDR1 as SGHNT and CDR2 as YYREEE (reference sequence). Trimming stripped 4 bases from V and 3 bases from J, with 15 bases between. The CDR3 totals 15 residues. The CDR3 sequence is CASSLSRGQTDTQYF. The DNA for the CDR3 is TGTGCCAGCAGCCTATCCAGGGGTCAGACAGATACGCAGTATTTT.

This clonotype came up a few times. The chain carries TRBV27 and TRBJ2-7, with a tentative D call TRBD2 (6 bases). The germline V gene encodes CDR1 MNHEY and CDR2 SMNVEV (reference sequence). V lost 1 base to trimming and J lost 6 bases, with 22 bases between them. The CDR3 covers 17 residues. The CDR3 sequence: CASSLWGTGTLGIEQYF. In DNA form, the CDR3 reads TGTGCCAGCAGTTTATGGGGAACCGGGACTCTGGGGATCGAGCAGTACTTC.

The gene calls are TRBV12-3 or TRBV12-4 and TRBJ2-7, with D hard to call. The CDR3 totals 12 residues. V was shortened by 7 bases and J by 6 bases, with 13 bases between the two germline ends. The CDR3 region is CASTSSTAEQYF. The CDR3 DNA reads TGTGCCAGCACCTCCTCGACTGCCGAGCAGTACTTC.

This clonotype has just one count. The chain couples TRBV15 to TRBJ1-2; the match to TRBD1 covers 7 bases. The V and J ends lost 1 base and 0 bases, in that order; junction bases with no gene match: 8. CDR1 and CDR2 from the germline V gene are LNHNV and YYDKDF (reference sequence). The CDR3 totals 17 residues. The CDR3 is CATSRAGGRGANYGYTF. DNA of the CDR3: TGTGCCACCAGCAGAGCAGGGGGGAGAGGAGCTAACTATGGCTACACCTTC.

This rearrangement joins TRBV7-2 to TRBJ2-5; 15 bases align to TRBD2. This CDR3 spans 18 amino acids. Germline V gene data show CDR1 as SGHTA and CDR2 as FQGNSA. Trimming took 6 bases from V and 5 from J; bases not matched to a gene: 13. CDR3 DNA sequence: TGTGCCAGCAGGCCCGGACTAGCGGGAGGGTTTGGGTCGGAGACCCAGTACTTC. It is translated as CASRPGLAGGFGSETQYF.

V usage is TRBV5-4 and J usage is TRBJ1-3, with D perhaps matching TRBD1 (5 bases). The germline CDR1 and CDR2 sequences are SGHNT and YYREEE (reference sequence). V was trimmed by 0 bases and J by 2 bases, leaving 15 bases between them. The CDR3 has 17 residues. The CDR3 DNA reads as TGTGCCAGCAGCTTGGACCTCGACTGGGGGACTGGAAACACCATATATTTT. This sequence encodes CASSLDLDWGTGNTIYF.

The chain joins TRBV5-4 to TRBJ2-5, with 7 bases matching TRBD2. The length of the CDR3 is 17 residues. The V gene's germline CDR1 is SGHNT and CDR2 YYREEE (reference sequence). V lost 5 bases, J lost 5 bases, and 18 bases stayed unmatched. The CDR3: CASRMYGGSPSGETQYF. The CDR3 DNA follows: TGTGCCAGCAGGATGTACGGGGGGAGCCCCTCGGGGGAGACCCAGTACTTC.

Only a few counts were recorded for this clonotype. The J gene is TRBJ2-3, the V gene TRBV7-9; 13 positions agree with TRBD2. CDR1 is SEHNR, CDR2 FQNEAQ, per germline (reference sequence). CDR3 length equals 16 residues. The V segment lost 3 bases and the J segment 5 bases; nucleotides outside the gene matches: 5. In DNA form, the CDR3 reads TGTGCCAGCAGCTTCGGACTAGCGGGAGTTGGAGATACGCAGTATTTT. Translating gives CASSFGLAGVGDTQYF.

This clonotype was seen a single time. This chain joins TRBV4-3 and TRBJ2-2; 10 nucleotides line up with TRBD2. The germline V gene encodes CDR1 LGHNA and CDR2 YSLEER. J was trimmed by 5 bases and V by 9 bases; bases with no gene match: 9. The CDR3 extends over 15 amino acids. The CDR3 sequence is CASQRVAGGTGELFF. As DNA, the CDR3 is TGCGCCAGTCAACGAGTAGCGGGAGGTACCGGGGAGCTGTTTTTT.

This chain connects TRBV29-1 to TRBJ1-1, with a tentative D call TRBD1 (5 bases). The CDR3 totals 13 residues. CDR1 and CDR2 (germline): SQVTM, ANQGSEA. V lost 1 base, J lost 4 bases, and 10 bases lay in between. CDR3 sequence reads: CSVEVIRGTEAFF. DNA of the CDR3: TGCAGCGTTGAAGTGATAAGGGGCACTGAAGCTTTCTTT.

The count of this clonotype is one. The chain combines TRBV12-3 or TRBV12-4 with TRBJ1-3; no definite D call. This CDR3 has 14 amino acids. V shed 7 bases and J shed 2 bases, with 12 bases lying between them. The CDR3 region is CASNVRLTGNTIYF. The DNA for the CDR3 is TGTGCCAGCAACGTCCGTCTTACTGGAAACACCATATATTTT.

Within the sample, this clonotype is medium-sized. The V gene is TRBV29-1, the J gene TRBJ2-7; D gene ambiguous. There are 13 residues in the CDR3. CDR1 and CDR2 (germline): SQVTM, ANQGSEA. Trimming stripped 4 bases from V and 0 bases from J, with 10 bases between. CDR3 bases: TGCAGCGTTGTCGCTATTAGCTCCTACGAGCAGTACTTC. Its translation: CSVVAISSYEQYF.

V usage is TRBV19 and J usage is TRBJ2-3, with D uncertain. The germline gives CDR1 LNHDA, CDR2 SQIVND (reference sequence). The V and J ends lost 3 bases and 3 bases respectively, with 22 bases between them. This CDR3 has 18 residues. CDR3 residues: CASSINPGFFQRTDTQYF. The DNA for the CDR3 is TGTGCCAGTAGTATCAATCCCGGGTTCTTCCAAAGAACAGATACGCAGTATTTT.

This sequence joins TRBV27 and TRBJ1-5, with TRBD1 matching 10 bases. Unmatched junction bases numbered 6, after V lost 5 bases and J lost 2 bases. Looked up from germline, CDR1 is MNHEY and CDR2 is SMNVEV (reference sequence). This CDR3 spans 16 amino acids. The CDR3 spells CASSDRGTGGNQPQHF. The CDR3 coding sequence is TGTGCCAGCAGTGATCGAGGGACAGGGGGCAATCAGCCCCAGCATTTT.

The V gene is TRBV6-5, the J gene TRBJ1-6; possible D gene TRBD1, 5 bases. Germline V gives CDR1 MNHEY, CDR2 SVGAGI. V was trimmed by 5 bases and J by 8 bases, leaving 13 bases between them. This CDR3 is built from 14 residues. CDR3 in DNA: TGTGCCAGCAGTCAGGACATTGGGGATTCACCCCTCCACTTT. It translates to CASSQDIGDSPLHF.

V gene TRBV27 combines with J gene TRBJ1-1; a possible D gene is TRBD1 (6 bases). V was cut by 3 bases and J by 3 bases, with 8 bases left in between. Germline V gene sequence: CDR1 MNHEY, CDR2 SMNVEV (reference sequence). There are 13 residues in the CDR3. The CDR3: CASSFEGDTEAFF. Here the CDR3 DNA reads TGTGCCAGCAGTTTTGAGGGGGACACTGAAGCTTTCTTT.

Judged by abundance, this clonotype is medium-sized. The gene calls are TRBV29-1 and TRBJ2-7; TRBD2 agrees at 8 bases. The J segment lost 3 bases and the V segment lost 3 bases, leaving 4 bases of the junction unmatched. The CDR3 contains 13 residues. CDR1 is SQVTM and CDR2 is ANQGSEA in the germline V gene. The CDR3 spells CSVDGREGYEQYF. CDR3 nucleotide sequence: TGCAGCGTTGACGGTCGGGAGGGCTACGAGCAGTACTTC.

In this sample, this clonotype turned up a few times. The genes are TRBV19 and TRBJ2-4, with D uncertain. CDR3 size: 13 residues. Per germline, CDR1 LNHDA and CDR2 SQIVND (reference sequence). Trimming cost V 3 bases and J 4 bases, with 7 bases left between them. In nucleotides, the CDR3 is TGTGCCAGTAGTATCATACTGAAAAACATTCAGTACTTC. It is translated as CASSIILKNIQYF.

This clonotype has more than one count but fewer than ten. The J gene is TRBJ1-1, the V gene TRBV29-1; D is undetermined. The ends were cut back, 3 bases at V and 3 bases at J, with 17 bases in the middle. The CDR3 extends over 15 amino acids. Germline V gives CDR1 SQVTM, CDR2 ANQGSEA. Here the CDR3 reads CSVETHGRLYTEAFF. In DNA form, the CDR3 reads TGCAGCGTTGAGACCCACGGGCGGCTTTACACTGAAGCTTTCTTT.

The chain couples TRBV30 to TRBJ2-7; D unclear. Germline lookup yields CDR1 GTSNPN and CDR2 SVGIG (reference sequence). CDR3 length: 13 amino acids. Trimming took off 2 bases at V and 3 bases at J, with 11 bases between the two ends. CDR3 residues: CAWSTPVLYEQYF. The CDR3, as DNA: TGTGCCTGGAGTACCCCGGTCCTCTACGAGCAGTACTTC.

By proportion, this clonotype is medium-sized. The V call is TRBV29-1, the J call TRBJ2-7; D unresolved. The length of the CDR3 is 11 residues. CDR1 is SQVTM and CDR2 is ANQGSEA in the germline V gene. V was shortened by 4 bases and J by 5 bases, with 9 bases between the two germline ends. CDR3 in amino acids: CSVVLGNEQYF. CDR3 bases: TGCAGCGTTGTGCTAGGGAACGAGCAGTACTTC.

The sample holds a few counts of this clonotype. Written as DNA, the CDR3 is TGTGCCAGTACCAGTGGGTCCTACAATGAGCAGTTCTTC. This translates into CASTSGSYNEQFF. This rearrangement joins TRBV6-5 to TRBJ2-1; D remains unclear. The germline V gene encodes CDR1 MNHEY and CDR2 SVGAGI. The CDR3 is made up of 13 amino acids. V was pared by 9 bases and J by 1 base, with 10 bases between.

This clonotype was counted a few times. The CDR3 reads CASSRRLDTEAFF. The CDR3 DNA follows: TGTGCCAGCAGTCGCCGGCTGGACACTGAAGCTTTCTTT. J is TRBJ1-1 and V is TRBV6-5; D is ambiguous. Germline V gives CDR1 MNHEY, CDR2 SVGAGI. This CDR3 is 13 amino acids long. The germline V and J ends were trimmed by 5 bases and 3 bases, with 10 bases remaining between them.

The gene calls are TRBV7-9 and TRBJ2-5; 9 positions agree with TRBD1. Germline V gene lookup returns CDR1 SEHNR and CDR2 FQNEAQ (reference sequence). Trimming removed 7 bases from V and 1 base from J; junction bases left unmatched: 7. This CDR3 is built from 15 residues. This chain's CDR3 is CASTILQGAQETQYF. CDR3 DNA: TGTGCCAGCACCATTCTACAGGGGGCCCAAGAGACCCAGTACTTC.

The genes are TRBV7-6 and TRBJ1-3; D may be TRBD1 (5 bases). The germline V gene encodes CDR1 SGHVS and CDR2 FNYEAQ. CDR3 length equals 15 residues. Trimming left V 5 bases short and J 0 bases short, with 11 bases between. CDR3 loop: CASSLGVASGNTIYF. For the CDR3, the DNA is TGTGCCAGCAGCCTAGGGGTCGCCTCTGGAAACACCATATATTTT.

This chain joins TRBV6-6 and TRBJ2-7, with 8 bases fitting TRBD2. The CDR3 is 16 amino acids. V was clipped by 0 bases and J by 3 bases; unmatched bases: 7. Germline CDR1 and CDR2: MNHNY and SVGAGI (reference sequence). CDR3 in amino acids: CASSYSFAGGGYEQYF. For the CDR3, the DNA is TGTGCCAGCAGTTACTCCTTTGCGGGAGGTGGCTACGAGCAGTACTTC.

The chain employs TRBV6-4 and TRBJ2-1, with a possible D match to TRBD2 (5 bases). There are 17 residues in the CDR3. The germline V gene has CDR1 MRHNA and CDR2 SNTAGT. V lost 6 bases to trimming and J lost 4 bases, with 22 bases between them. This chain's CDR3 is CASSFRPTGSWYNEQFF. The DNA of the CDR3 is TGTGCCAGCAGCTTCAGGCCTACGGGGAGTTGGTACAATGAGCAGTTCTTC.

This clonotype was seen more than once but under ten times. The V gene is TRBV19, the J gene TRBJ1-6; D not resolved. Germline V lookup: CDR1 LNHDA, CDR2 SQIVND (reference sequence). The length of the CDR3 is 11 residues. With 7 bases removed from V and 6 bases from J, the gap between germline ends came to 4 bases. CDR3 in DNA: TGTGCCAGTACCCCTAATTCACCCCTCCACTTT. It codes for CASTPNSPLHF.